This TCR beta chain was found in a study of cytomegalovirus exposure and HLA in healthy donors (dated by TCRdb to 2016 to 2017). Regarding the complete study: An earlier analysis of approximately 640 of the donors reported 276 Gb of sequence data and 117 million unique TCR beta sequences from roughly 180 million T cells. Roughly 300 gigabases of sequencing data and 70 million to 85 million unique TCR sequences were included in an early release covering around 600 HLA-typed donors. Among the roughly 430 genotyped donors, around 81% belonged to the genetic ancestry cluster associated with self-reported Caucasian donors. The study aimed to test whether signatures of past pathogen exposure could be identified by cataloging public T cell receptors. The study used immunosequencing to profile the T cell repertoires of several hundred subjects and linked those repertoires to cytomegalovirus serostatus. A separate validation cohort of 90 to 150 different subjects was used in addition to the 666-subject first cohort. To predict cytomegalovirus infection status, the study combined high-throughput TCR immunosequencing, statistical association of individual TCRs with disease status, and machine learning. A later analysis re-analyzed previously published TCR beta repertoires from several hundred donors and added high-resolution HLA genotyping to study TCR occurrence patterns. Rather than using new phenotypic data, the later analysis identified candidate immune exposures from TCR beta sequences and from how often those sequences occurred across donors. In an earlier analysis of 500 to 650 of the donors, high-throughput TCR beta sequencing was used to judge whether each TCR beta V gene segment behaved as functional or pseudogenic. Alongside the repertoire data, information on donor age, sex, ethnicity and CMV serostatus was compiled. A later genetic analysis used genome-wide SNP genotypes for about 65% of the 666 donors, treating that subset as a discovery cohort. Every discovery cohort repertoire had been produced on one sequencing platform. Both class I and class II loci were covered by HLA typing, at four-digit resolution. The number of donors typed differed by locus, with about 620-630 for A, B, C, DRB1 and DQB1, around 500 for DQA1, about 610 for DPA1, and some 470 for DPB1. Roughly 5 DR-DQ haplotypes were handled as single units for association and clustering because linkage in the cohort was strong. Among around 400 genotyped donors of the cohort, an average of approximately 220,000 unique TCR beta nucleotide sequences was sequenced per donor, of which 15% to 20% were non-productive.

Comments on this clone: The target of this receptor is not known. No clone much larger than this one lies a single base away; base qualities are absent.

General findings and caveats noted by the study authors: In this cohort, only TCR beta chains were sequenced, and detectable features were limited by the absence of alpha or paired-chain data. A further reported finding was that TCR beta sequences accurately predicted the HLA-A and HLA-B alleles for most subjects in the first cohort. V-gene and J-gene trimming of TCR beta chains was associated with a missense DCLRE1C variant in a later genetic analysis, and the association was replicated in an independent cohort. A later analysis associated 16,951 TCR beta sequences with specific HLA alleles at a false discovery rate of 0.05. Presence/absence analyses assumed roughly uniform sequencing depth across donors, an assumption that may not hold. Most TCR sequences were seen in very few donors, while some public TCRs were found in many individuals. The study listed 164 TCR beta chains as associated with cytomegalovirus. In a later analysis, several top co-occurrence clusters were reported to appear linked to parvovirus B19, influenza, CMV and Epstein-Barr virus. According to a later analysis, TCR association rates differed among HLA loci, with DRB1 alleles showing the most associated TCRs and HLA-C alleles showing the fewest. The authors suggested that the approach could potentially be generalized to other disease states and immunological phenotypes. Because HLA typing was missing for some donors at each locus, association tests included only the typed subset. Because counts were too low, seventeen rarely observed V segments, including chromosome 9 orphons, were excluded from the earlier analysis of some 540 of the donors. When HLA alleles, especially DR and DQ, strongly co-occurred, attributing TCR associations to individual alleles was difficult. In a later analysis, most CMV-associated TCR beta chains were found to appear HLA-restricted, with HLA associations seemingly driven largely by CMV exposure. In vitro tests confirmed that a few of the cytomegalovirus-associated TCR beta chains recognize cytomegalovirus antigens. Linkage disequilibrium might explain the correlated functional status among segregating V segments, but an unknown experimental factor could not be ruled out. In a later analysis, HLA-associated TCR beta chains showed more clonal expansion and lower generation probabilities than non-associated chains that were equally common. A cluster of highly shared sequence variants was judged likely to be a technical artifact of the sequencing pipeline. The classifier was reported to diagnose cytomegalovirus status with high specificity and sensitivity in both the original and validation cohorts. The 87-base-pair reads could not distinguish some IMGT-functional V segments, including TRBV6-2 and TRBV6-3, so those segments were excluded. In an earlier analysis of about 540 of the donors, most TCR beta V segments were observed in productive rearrangements about 90% or about 30% of the time, broadly matching IMGT annotations. According to a later genetic analysis, donors in an Asian-associated ancestry cluster had fewer N-insertions in productive TCRs than the approximately 690-donor mean. For the cohort, immune exposure information was limited to CMV serostatus.

The CDR3 runs 15 residues from the cysteine to the phenylalanine. Solely the CDR3 DNA is kept, with 45 bases framed from the first base. In the germline V gene (reference sequence), CDR1 corresponds to SEHNR and CDR2 to FQNEAQ. V sheds 1 base and J sheds 3 bases, leaving 10 bases between their ends. The cohort comprised some 680 healthy bone marrow donors. At the time of sampling, every cohort member was nominally healthy, though immune exposures that went unrecorded were likely present. The donor was CMV seropositive and belonged to the group of 270 or so seropositive cohort members. Every donor gave a peripheral blood sample, and the peripheral blood mononuclear cells from that sample were used for TCR beta sequencing. The Qiagen DNeasy Blood Extraction Kit was used to extract genomic DNA from the blood cell samples. The library came from the immunoSEQ multiplex PCR assay. The multiplex PCR relied on a mix of 60 forward primers for TCR Vbeta segments and 13 reverse primers for TCR Jbeta segments. A multiplex PCR assay on genomic DNA amplified the CDR3 region of rearranged TCR beta genes. On the Illumina HiSeq System, the amplified TCR beta libraries were sequenced as 87-base-pair reads. As for the original processing: Across the roughly 640 repertoires, a later analysis counted approximately 83 million unique TCR beta chains, some 11 million of which were shared by at least two donors. Raw reads were error-corrected and collapsed into unique sequences by a nearest-neighbor algorithm in which closely related sequences were merged to remove PCR and sequencing errors. Alignment of CDR3 sequences to IMGT reference sequences was used to assign V, D and J gene segments. For a sequence to be retained, a match of at least six nucleotides was required to both a V gene segment and a J gene segment. A rearrangement was called productive if the CDR3 had no stop codons and remained in frame with V and J, and every other rearrangement was called non-productive. Following IMGT convention, CDR3 was defined as the stretch from the second conserved V-encoded cysteine up to the conserved J-encoded phenylalanine. Sequences without an unambiguous match to a single V gene segment were excluded from the earlier analysis of several hundred of the donors. In an earlier analysis of approximately 560 of the donors, a V segment was called functional when productive rearrangements were above 56.7%, and segregating when the standard deviation between donors exceeded 5%. A statistical classification framework was developed to diagnose cytomegalovirus status using the catalog of TCR beta chain sequences. In a later analysis, V and J genes were assigned by comparing TCR nucleotide sequences against IMGT/GENE-DB human TR gene sequences. The TCRdist pipeline was used in a later analysis to assign CDR3 sequences and most-parsimonious VDJ recombination scenarios. In a later analysis, each TCR beta chain was defined by its CDR3 amino acid sequence together with its V-gene family, and reads without a unique V-gene family were excluded. A later analysis removed several hundred highly shared, low-generation-probability nucleotide sequences to deal with suspected cross-contamination and a sequencing artifact. In a later analysis, a clonal expansion index for each public chain was calculated from normalized within-repertoire ranks of inferred template counts. Generation probabilities in a later analysis came from a VDJ recombination model fitted to out-of-frame rearrangements, and those results were checked against IGoR. In a later analysis, hypergeometric tests were used to score TCR-TCR, TCR-HLA and TCR-CMV co-occurrence, with a repertoire-size bias correction applied to TCR pairs. A later analysis estimated false discovery rates by permuting HLA or CMV assignments 20 times. In a later analysis, co-occurring TCRs were grouped using DBSCAN, and TCRdist sequence similarity was added for clustering within HLA-allele-positive subsets. For co-occurrence clustering, repertoires with fewer than 30,000 or more than 120,000 public chains were excluded, along with roughly 5 repertoires with anomalous nucleotide sharing. Held by TCRdb, this immuneACCESS table contains in-frame sequences only and omits some clones. Under half of the omission traces to an unresolved V gene where checked; the cause of the rest is unknown. For V, J and clone size, that table is used; D and trimming come from the DNA. This sample gives some 150,000 clones in total; 70% to 80% of them show up just once. 13% of the sample is held by the ten biggest clonotypes.

The V gene is TRBV7-9 and the J gene is TRBJ1-3; TRBD1 might be the D gene, on 6 matching bases. The source is a man aged 25-45 years in good health and CMV-seropositive. The sequenced material came from PBMCs. CDR3 loop: CASSLEDSFGNTIYF. In nucleotides, the sequence is TGTGCCAGCAGCTTAGAGGACAGTTTTGGAAACACCATATATTTT.